The 30 T cell receptor beta chains reported below all come from one sample, sequenced in a study of CXCR3-negative and CXCR3-positive naive CD8 T cells. These receptors' antigens are unknown. Findings and caveats of the study: More hydrophobic TRB CDR3s were found in CXCR3-positive naive cells than in CXCR3-negative naive cells.

UMI-labeled TRB cDNA libraries were prepared by 5' RACE. TCRdb reprocessed the 5' RACE reads and keeps a single row for each CDR3 protein, giving no DNA. The table for this sample gives nearly 90,000 distinct CDR3 sequences. Sequencing used naive CXCR3+ CD8+ T cells from blood. Subset indicated: CD45RO-CCR7+CD27+CD95- naive CD8+ T cells expressing CXCR3 (TNR3+). The source of these receptors is a human donor in good health. Some clones in this sample may be carry-over from other donors' samples.

This chain joins TRBV19 and TRBJ2-1; TCRdb designates TRBD2, a call that cannot be tested without DNA. This CDR3 spans 15 amino acids. The V gene's germline CDR1 is LNHDA and CDR2 SQIVND (reference sequence). The CDR3 region is CASSASGGPYNEQFF.

J is TRBJ1-5 and V is TRBV6-2 or TRBV6-3; as DNA is missing, the TRBD1 call by TCRdb cannot be tested. Per the germline V gene, CDR1 is MNHEY and CDR2 is SVGEGT. The CDR3 contains 16 residues. The CDR3 here is CASSPLGGQSNQPQHF.

CDR3 loop: CASSDPDRYNEQFF. The rearrangement uses TRBV2 and TRBJ2-1; TCRdb's D gene call, TRBD1, goes unchecked for lack of DNA. In germline, CDR1 is SNHLY, CDR2 FYNNEI. This CDR3 region has 14 residues.

The V and J genes are TRBV12-3 or TRBV12-4 and TRBJ2-5; TCRdb's D call, TRBD1, is unchecked because there is no DNA. This CDR3 has 15 residues. The CDR3 here is CASSFFGRGQETQYF.

The rearrangement uses TRBV29-1 and TRBJ2-7; TCRdb returns TRBD1, unconfirmable since there is no DNA. Germline loops: CDR1 SQVTM, CDR2 ANQGSEA. This CDR3 is built from 13 residues. The CDR3 loop reads CSVGAGWASEQYF.

The CDR3 loop reads CASSLTRAQGELFF. The rearrangement links TRBV28 to TRBJ2-2; TCRdb gives TRBD2 as the D gene, but with no DNA this cannot be confirmed. Germline V gene data show CDR1 as MDHEN and CDR2 as SYDVKM. The CDR3 totals 14 residues. Using reference TRBV28 and TRBJ2-2 for the parts outside the CDR3, the full variable domain is DVKVTQSSRYLVKRTGEKVFLECVQDMDHENMFWYRQDPGLGLRLIYFSYDVKMKEKGDIPEGYSVSREKKERFSLILESASTNQTSMYLCASSLTRAQGELFFGEGSRLTVL.

The CDR3 sequence: CASSFWTSGGAPDTQYF. The chain uses TRBV28 and TRBJ2-3; TCRdb's assignment of TRBD2 cannot be checked, as there is no DNA. Germline V gene lookup returns CDR1 MDHEN and CDR2 SYDVKM. The CDR3 has 17 residues.

The chain carries TRBV12-3 or TRBV12-4 and TRBJ2-1; there is no DNA to check the TCRdb D call of TRBD1. The CDR3 length is 18 residues. CDR3: CASTGSFAVPQEYNEQFF.

The CDR3 protein is CASSFSPNTEAFF. The chain couples TRBV12-3 or TRBV12-4 to TRBJ1-1. The CDR3 totals 13 residues.

This sequence joins TRBV28 and TRBJ2-5; TCRdb reports TRBD1, a call that lacks DNA to check it against. CDR3 length equals 14 residues. The germline V gene encodes CDR1 MDHEN and CDR2 SYDVKM. CDR3 protein: CASSLTGLFGTQYF. The entire variable domain, with the rest obtained from reference TRBV28 and TRBJ2-5, is as follows: DVKVTQSSRYLVKRTGEKVFLECVQDMDHENMFWYRQDPGLGLRLIYFSYDVKMKEKGDIPEGYSVSREKKERFSLILESASTNQTSMYLCASSLTGLFGTQYFGPGTRLLVL.

The chain links TRBV7-2 to TRBJ2-2. Germline CDR1 is SGHTA and CDR2 is FQGNSA. The CDR3 is 16 amino acids. The CDR3 loop reads CASSLEWRLNTGELFF.

This sequence joins TRBV29-1 and TRBJ2-7. This CDR3 is built from 13 residues. Germline CDR1 is SQVTM and CDR2 is ANQGSEA. CDR3 protein: CRVAASDSYEQYF.

The J gene is TRBJ1-1, the V gene TRBV30; the TRBD1 assignment by TCRdb is unverifiable without DNA. CDR1 and CDR2 from the germline V gene are GTSNPN and SVGIG (reference sequence). This CDR3 is 14 amino acids long. The CDR3 loop is CAWSAGTGNTEAFF.

The chain links TRBV7-2 to TRBJ2-3; absent DNA, TCRdb's TRBD1 call cannot be checked. Germline V gene data show CDR1 as SGHTA and CDR2 as FQGNSA. There are 14 residues in the CDR3. CDR3 loop: CASSFPGHTDTQYF.

V is TRBV29-1 and J is TRBJ1-1. CDR3 length: 12 residues. CDR1 and CDR2 (germline): SQVTM, ANQGSEA. The chain's CDR3 is CSVDGEANEAFF.

The chain uses TRBV4-1 and TRBJ1-4. Germline V gives CDR1 MGHRA, CDR2 YSYEKL. This CDR3 spans 12 amino acids. The CDR3: CASSQGWEKLFF.

The gene calls are TRBV29-1 and TRBJ2-7; TCRdb calls TRBD2, which cannot be checked without DNA. Germline V gene data show CDR1 as SQVTM and CDR2 as ANQGSEA. The CDR3 is made up of 14 amino acids. The CDR3 loop reads CSVEGASGSREQYF.

The chain employs TRBV4-1 and TRBJ1-1; the TCRdb call, TRBD1, lacks DNA for checking. Germline V lookup: CDR1 MGHRA, CDR2 YSYEKL. The length of the CDR3 is 14 residues. The CDR3 here is CASSRRQGGTEAFF.

The V and J genes are TRBV20-1 and TRBJ2-7; TCRdb indicates TRBD1, and absent DNA this call remains unverified. The CDR3 contains 15 residues. The germline V gene encodes CDR1 DFQATT and CDR2 SNEGSKA (reference sequence). CDR3 region: CSATPETGSGYEQYF.

This chain connects TRBV15 to TRBJ2-5. Per germline, CDR1 LNHNV and CDR2 YYDKDF (reference sequence). This CDR3 region has 15 residues. The CDR3: CATSRDRAYQETQYF.

The chain links TRBV27 to TRBJ1-1. Germline V gives CDR1 MNHEY, CDR2 SMNVEV (reference sequence). This CDR3 spans 11 amino acids. CDR3 in amino acids: CASSGHLEAFF.

The chain uses TRBV28 and TRBJ2-5; there is no DNA to check the TCRdb D call of TRBD2. The CDR3 has 15 residues. Germline assignment: CDR1 MDHEN and CDR2 SYDVKM. The CDR3 sequence is CASSLGLAGQETQYF.

This chain connects TRBV7-8 to TRBJ2-7; lacking DNA, the TRBD1 call made by TCRdb goes unchecked. This CDR3 is built from 15 residues. CDR1 is SGHVS, CDR2 FQNEAQ, per germline. CDR3: CASSPTPAQDYEQYF.

V gene TRBV11-2 combines with J gene TRBJ1-1; TCRdb indicates TRBD1, and absent DNA this call remains unverified. CDR1 is SGHAT and CDR2 is FQNNGV in the germline V gene. The CDR3 runs 14 residues. CDR3 in amino acids: CASSPRDREFEAFF.

CDR3 sequence: CSVVSGPYEQYF. The V and J genes are TRBV29-1 and TRBJ2-7; TCRdb calls TRBD2, which cannot be checked without DNA. Germline CDR1 SQVTM, CDR2 ANQGSEA. CDR3 length equals 12 residues.

CDR3 region: CASSPPLSGGTDEQFF. The chain uses TRBV7-9 and TRBJ2-1; TCRdb's D call of TRBD2 is untestable without DNA. Germline CDR1 is SEHNR and CDR2 is FQNEAQ (reference sequence). The CDR3 extends over 16 amino acids. Looking up the rest from reference TRBV7-9 and TRBJ2-1 gives the full variable domain: DTGVSQNPRHKITKRGQNVTFRCDPISEHNRLYWYRQTLGQGPEFLTYFQNEAQLEKSRLLSDRFSAERPKGSFSTLEIQRTEQGDSAMYLCASSPPLSGGTDEQFFGPGTRLTVL.

The chain joins TRBV12-3 or TRBV12-4 to TRBJ1-2. This CDR3 is built from 11 residues. This CDR3 reads CASTIGGLYTF.

The V call is TRBV6-2 or TRBV6-3, the J call TRBJ2-1; without DNA, the TCRdb call of TRBD2 cannot be checked. This CDR3 region has 17 residues. Germline values: CDR1 MNHEY, CDR2 SVGEGT. CDR3 in amino acids: CASSYSSLAGGYNEQFF.

CDR3 amino acids: CASSPGWGQYF. The chain carries TRBV12-3 or TRBV12-4 and TRBJ2-5; checking the TCRdb D call of TRBD1 is not possible without DNA. The CDR3 runs to 11 residues.

The V and J genes are TRBV12-3 or TRBV12-4 and TRBJ2-5; the D call from TCRdb, TRBD2, cannot be confirmed without DNA. The length of the CDR3 is 15 residues. The CDR3 loop is CASSFVGTYQETQYF.